Following are 5 T cell receptor beta chains from one sample sequenced in a study of T cells in Graves' hyperthyroidism and ophthalmopathy. Regions amplified from RNA transcripts were the TCR beta CDR3 regions. The HTBI set primed first-round TCR CDR3 RT-PCR. TCRdb itself ran the multiplex PCR reads through MiXCR, one entry per CDR3 protein. The sample lists almost 600,000 distinct CDR3 sequences, about 45% occurring once. Sequencing was done on a sample of peripheral blood or thyroid tissue (not recorded which). The origin of the receptors is a woman aged 18 to 35 with Graves' hyperthyroidism.

This chain uses TRBV2 with TRBJ2-7, with a tentative D call TRBD1 (6 bases). In germline, CDR1 is SNHLY, CDR2 FYNNEI. Trimming pared 7 bases from V and 0 bases from J, leaving 16 bases between. There are 15 residues in the CDR3. The CDR3, as DNA: TGTGCCAGCACTGGCAGGTACAGGGCCTCCTACGAGCAGTACTTC. Residues: CASTGRYRASYEQYF.

This clonotype has ten or more counts. This chain links TRBV5-1 with TRBJ1-2; no firm D call. The CDR3 has 16 amino acids. The V gene's germline CDR1 is SGHRS and CDR2 YFSETQ. Trimming removed 5 bases at V and 0 bases at J, with 17 bases between. Written as DNA, the CDR3 is TGCGCCAGCAGAGATACCGGGAGGCTCTCTAACTATGGCTACACCTTC. This gives the protein CASRDTGRLSNYGYTF. The variable domain in full, completed from reference TRBV5-1 and TRBJ1-2, reads KAGVTQTPRYLIKTRGQQVTLSCSPISGHRSVSWYQQTPGQGLQFLFEYFSETQRNKGNFPGRFSGRQFSNSRSEMNVSTLELGDSALYLCASRDTGRLSNYGYTFGSGTRLTVV.

For this clonotype: The conserved phenylalanine or tryptophan is not found at the CDR3 terminus, so this likely reflects a read error. The DNA is omitted, as the CDR3 cannot be located on it reliably, and the CDR3 follows TCRdb's listing. This chain links TRBV29-1 with TRBJ1-2; the table gives TRBD1 as D, unverified against the DNA. Germline V gene data show CDR1 as SQVTM and CDR2 as ANQGSEA. 10 amino acids form the CDR3, both terminal residues included. The CDR3 region is CSARRQGSAY.

This clonotype was detected many times. This sequence joins TRBV20-1 and TRBJ1-1; D is unresolved. CDR3 size: 12 residues. Germline loops: CDR1 DFQATT, CDR2 SNEGSKA (reference sequence). With 5 bases removed from V and 1 base from J, the gap between germline ends came to 8 bases. The CDR3 nucleotides are TGCAGTGCTCCCAGGAGGAACACTGAAGCTTTCTTT. Its protein is CSAPRRNTEAFF.

This clonotype was counted ten times or more. The J gene is TRBJ2-7, the V gene TRBV5-1, with TRBD2 matching over 10 bases. Trimming at V came to 0 bases and at J to 4 bases, leaving 4 bases not matched to a gene. Germline CDR1 is SGHRS and CDR2 is YFSETQ. The CDR3 is 15 residues long. The CDR3 DNA reads TGCGCCAGCAGCTTGGTGCCTAGCGGGAGATACGAGCAGTACTTC. Its translation is CASSLVPSGRYEQYF. The full variable domain, its missing parts supplied by reference TRBV5-1 and TRBJ2-7, is KAGVTQTPRYLIKTRGQQVTLSCSPISGHRSVSWYQQTPGQGLQFLFEYFSETQRNKGNFPGRFSGRQFSNSRSEMNVSTLELGDSALYLCASSLVPSGRYEQYFGPGTRLTVT.